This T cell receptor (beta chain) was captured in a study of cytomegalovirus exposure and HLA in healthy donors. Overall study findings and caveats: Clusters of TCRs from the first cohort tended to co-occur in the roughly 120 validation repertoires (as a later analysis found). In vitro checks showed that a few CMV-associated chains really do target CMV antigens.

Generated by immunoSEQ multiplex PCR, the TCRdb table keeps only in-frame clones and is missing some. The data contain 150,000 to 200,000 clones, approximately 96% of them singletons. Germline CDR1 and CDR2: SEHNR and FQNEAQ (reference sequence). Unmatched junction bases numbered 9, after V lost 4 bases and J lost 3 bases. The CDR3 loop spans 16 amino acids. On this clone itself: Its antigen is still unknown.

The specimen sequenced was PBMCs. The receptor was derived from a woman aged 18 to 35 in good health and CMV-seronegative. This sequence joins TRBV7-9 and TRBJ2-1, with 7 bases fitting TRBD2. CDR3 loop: CASSSSGGGFYNEQFF. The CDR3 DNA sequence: TGTGCCAGCAGCTCATCGGGGGGAGGTTTCTACAATGAGCAGTTCTTC.